Listed here are 24 T cell receptor beta chains from one sample, sequenced in a study of T cells after yellow fever vaccination. TCRdb re-derived calls from the 5' RACE reads in MiXCR, one entry per CDR3 protein. The data show 100,000 to 150,000 distinct CDR3 sequences, with around 15% seen just once and about 42% held by the top ten. The material sequenced was CD8+ T cells sorted from PBMCs, taken 5 days after the yellow fever booster vaccination. These receptors all stem from a man between 18 and 29 years old who received the YFV17D yellow fever vaccine.

The chain uses TRBV9 and TRBJ2-1; 12 bases are shared with TRBD2. The CDR3 extends over 15 amino acids. Looked up from germline, CDR1 is SGDLS and CDR2 is YYNGEE. J lost 8 bases, V lost 4 bases, and 7 bases had no gene match. CDR3 sequence reads: CASSTTSGSVDEQFF. CDR3 sequence (DNA): TGTGCCAGCAGCACGACTAGCGGGAGTGTTGATGAGCAGTTCTTC.

The V and J genes are TRBV5-4 and TRBJ1-6; D is perhaps TRBD1 (6 bases). CDR3 length equals 14 residues. Germline-derived CDR1 and CDR2 are SGHNT and YYREEE (reference sequence). The germline V and J ends were trimmed by 3 bases and 7 bases, with 11 bases remaining between them. CDR3 in DNA: TGTGCCAGCAGCTCCCGGGACAAGAATTCACCCCTCCACTTT. Translated: CASSSRDKNSPLHF.

This clonotype was seen a few times. The chain links TRBV2 to TRBJ2-1, with D perhaps matching TRBD2 (5 bases). The CDR3 totals 12 residues. The V gene lost 10 bases and the J gene lost 4 bases, with 11 bases spanning the gap. Germline CDR1 SNHLY, CDR2 FYNNEI. For the CDR3, the DNA is TGTGCCACTGGACTTCGGTACAATGAGCAGTTCTTC. It yields the protein CATGLRYNEQFF.

The chain recombines TRBV4-2 with TRBJ2-1; D is possibly TRBD2 (6 bases). V lost 0 bases and J lost 6, with 12 bases in between. The CDR3 runs 15 residues. Germline CDR1 is LGHNA and CDR2 is YNFKEQ. Here the CDR3 reads CASSQEWEAGNEQFF. CDR3 DNA sequence: TGTGCCAGCAGCCAAGAGTGGGAGGCCGGCAATGAGCAGTTCTTC.

The chain uses TRBV5-4 and TRBJ2-7; 10 bases agree with TRBD1. J lost 3 bases, V lost 4 bases, and 7 bases had no gene match. Germline loops: CDR1 SGHNT, CDR2 YYREEE (reference sequence). This CDR3 is built from 15 residues. The CDR3 DNA follows: TGTGCCAGCAGCCAGACAGGGGGCGATGGCTACGAGCAGTACGTC. Translation: CASSQTGGDGYEQYV.

The chain carries TRBV10-2 and TRBJ2-5; D remains unclear. CDR1 is WSHSY and CDR2 is SAAADI in the germline V gene. Trimming removed 5 bases at V and 0 bases at J, with 13 bases between. The CDR3 consists of 15 residues. In DNA, the CDR3 is TGCGCCAGCAGTCGGATCCTGGGGAACCAAGAGACCCAGTACTTC. As protein: CASSRILGNQETQYF.

This clonotype was seen more than once but under ten times. V usage is TRBV12-3 or TRBV12-4 and J usage is TRBJ2-3; unclear D gene. Trimming shortened V by 2 bases and J by 1 base, and 4 bases separated the two germline ends. The CDR3 totals 13 residues. The CDR3 region has the DNA TGTGCCAGCAGTTTAATCGGCACAGATACGCAGTATTTT. This encodes CASSLIGTDTQYF.

The chain has TRBV27 and TRBJ2-5; D possibly corresponds to TRBD1 (6 bases). V shed 1 base and J shed 4 bases, with 13 bases lying between them. Germline CDR1 MNHEY, CDR2 SMNVEV (reference sequence). The CDR3 is made up of 15 amino acids. The DNA of the CDR3 is TGTGCCAGCAGTTTATATGGGGGCGCGATAGAGACCCAGTACTTC. Protein: CASSLYGGAIETQYF.

The V call is TRBV25-1, the J call TRBJ1-3; D might be TRBD1 (5 bases). The length of the CDR3 is 13 residues. V was trimmed by 4 bases and J by 8 bases, leaving 12 bases between them. Germline V CDR1 and CDR2: MGHDK, SYGVNS. The CDR3 coding sequence is TGTGCCAGCAGTGGAGGGACCGCGGACACCATATATTTT. Translated, it gives CASSGGTADTIYF.

This clonotype was found many times. The chain links TRBV15 to TRBJ2-5; 9 bases map to TRBD2. The junction had 6 bases not matched to a gene; V was cut back by 5 bases and J by 2 bases. CDR1 LNHNV and CDR2 YYDKDF come from the germline V gene (reference sequence). The length of the CDR3 is 15 residues. CDR3 nucleotide sequence: TGTGCCACCAGCCCCTTGACTAGCGGACAAGAGACCCAGTACTTC. Translated: CATSPLTSGQETQYF.

This clonotype turned up a few times. CDR3 nucleotide sequence: TGTGCCAGCAGCCAGGGACTGAACAATCAGCCCCAGCATTTT. It translates to CASSQGLNNQPQHF. The chain combines TRBV4-2 with TRBJ1-5; D possibly corresponds to TRBD1 (5 bases). V lost 3 bases and J lost 3, with 9 bases in between. The V gene's germline CDR1 is LGHNA and CDR2 YNFKEQ. CDR3 size: 14 residues.

The chain's CDR3 is CAWSRARPDTQYF. For the CDR3, the DNA is TGTGCCTGGAGTAGGGCCAGGCCAGATACGCAGTATTTT. The genes are TRBV30 and TRBJ2-3; D gene uncertain. Germline V gives CDR1 GTSNPN, CDR2 SVGIG (reference sequence). The germline V and J ends were trimmed by 2 bases and 4 bases, with 10 bases remaining between them. The CDR3 contains 13 residues.

The V and J genes are TRBV7-3 and TRBJ1-5; D may be TRBD1 (5 bases). Trimming shortened V by 1 base and J by 7 bases, and 14 bases separated the two germline ends. The CDR3 is 15 amino acids. The germline CDR1 and CDR2 sequences are SGHTA and FQGTGA. CDR3 sequence (DNA): TGTGCCAGCAGCTTAATGGGCGGGAGGGGACAGCCCCAGCATTTT. Residues: CASSLMGGRGQPQHF.

The J gene is TRBJ2-7, the V gene TRBV7-2; D is perhaps TRBD1 (6 bases). V was pared by 4 bases and J by 3 bases, with 13 bases between. The CDR3 extends over 14 amino acids. Germline CDR1 reads SGHTA; CDR2 reads FQGNSA. The chain's CDR3 is CASSSRQANYEQYF. CDR3 coding DNA: TGTGCCAGCAGCTCCCGACAGGCTAACTACGAGCAGTACTTC.

The rearrangement joins TRBV20-1 to TRBJ2-4; D possibly corresponds to TRBD2 (5 bases). The V end lost 2 bases, the J end lost 9 bases, and 17 bases lay between the germline ends. This CDR3 spans 14 amino acids. CDR1 and CDR2 from the germline V gene are DFQATT and SNEGSKA (reference sequence). This chain's CDR3 is CSARPGRAGIIQYF. The CDR3 DNA is TGCAGTGCTAGACCTGGACGTGCCGGGATCATTCAGTACTTC.

This clonotype was seen only a few times. The V and J genes are TRBV20-1 and TRBJ2-7; a weak D match, TRBD1 (6 bases). The length of the CDR3 is 14 residues. The germline gives CDR1 DFQATT, CDR2 SNEGSKA (reference sequence). Between the trimmed V and J ends, which lost 1 base and 2 bases, there was a span of 12 bases. The CDR3 bases are TGCAGTGCTAGAGCGGAGACAGGCGCCTACGAGCAGTACTTC. This gives the protein CSARAETGAYEQYF.

This clonotype has a handful of counts. The V and J genes are TRBV4-3 and TRBJ2-2; D unresolved. The CDR3 loop spans 17 amino acids. Trimming stripped 0 bases from V and 5 bases from J, with 16 bases between. CDR1 and CDR2 (germline): LGHNA, YSLEER. The CDR3 here is CASSQDMPVMRTGELFF. The CDR3 region has the DNA TGCGCCAGCAGCCAAGATATGCCCGTGATGAGGACCGGGGAGCTGTTTTTT.

This clonotype was seen more than once but under ten times. The rearrangement uses TRBV6-2 or TRBV6-3 and TRBJ2-2, with D possibly matching TRBD1 (5 bases). Germline V CDR1 and CDR2: MNHEY, SVGEGT. This CDR3 has 14 residues. V shed 2 bases and J shed 2 bases, with 6 bases lying between them. In DNA form, the CDR3 reads TGTGCCAGCAGTTACGACAGCAACACCGGGGAGCTGTTTTTT. It translates to CASSYDSNTGELFF.

This clonotype has just a few counts. The chain is built from TRBV7-3 and TRBJ2-2; TRBD2 agrees at 9 bases. Germline V gene lookup returns CDR1 SGHTA and CDR2 FQGTGA. The CDR3 is made up of 15 amino acids. The V segment lost 4 bases and the J segment 3 bases; nucleotides outside the gene matches: 3. CDR3: CASSSGLADTGELFF. In DNA form, the CDR3 reads TGTGCCAGCAGCTCGGGACTAGCCGACACCGGGGAGCTGTTTTTT.

This clonotype occurred a few times. The chain is built from TRBV7-6 and TRBJ2-3; TRBD2 agrees at 9 bases. The CDR3 extends over 16 amino acids. After removal of 5 bases from V and 6 bases from J, the junction contained 12 bases not matched to a gene. Germline CDR1 SGHVS, CDR2 FNYEAQ. CDR3 nucleotide sequence: TGTGCCAGCAGCCCACGGCAGGGCGGGGGGGCGGATACGCAGTATTTT. Encoded protein: CASSPRQGGGADTQYF. Full variable domain (outside the CDR3, taken from reference TRBV7-6 and TRBJ2-3): GAGVSQSPRYKVTKRGQDVALRCDPISGHVSLYWYRQALGQGPEFLTYFNYEAQQDKSGLPNDRFSAERPEGSISTLTIQRTEQRDSAMYRCASSPRQGGGADTQYFGPGTRLTVL.

This clonotype was counted a few times. The chain carries TRBV4-2 and TRBJ1-6; D may be TRBD1 (6 bases). Germline V lookup: CDR1 LGHNA, CDR2 YNFKEQ. The CDR3 extends over 14 amino acids. V gave up 1 base and J gave up 9 bases, with 10 bases separating them. The CDR3 loop is CASSQAGDSSPLHF. CDR3 nucleotide sequence: TGTGCCAGCAGCCAAGCAGGGGATTCTTCACCCCTCCACTTT.

This clonotype was recorded at least ten times. The chain links TRBV19 to TRBJ2-2; D gene unclear. This CDR3 is 14 amino acids long. Looked up from germline, CDR1 is LNHDA and CDR2 is SQIVND (reference sequence). With 7 bases removed from V and 1 base from J, the gap between germline ends came to 10 bases. Here the CDR3 DNA reads TGTGCCAGTACCTTGGACGAGAACACCGGGGAGCTGTTTTTT. Translated: CASTLDENTGELFF.

The chain joins TRBV3-1 to TRBJ2-7; 8 bases align to TRBD2. The CDR3 consists of 14 residues. Germline assignment: CDR1 LGHDT and CDR2 YNNKEL (reference sequence). The V gene end was trimmed by 2 bases and the J gene end by 3 bases; junction bases not matched to a gene: 3. CDR3 sequence reads: CASSQPGTSYEQYF. The CDR3 DNA reads as TGTGCCAGCAGCCAACCCGGGACTAGCTACGAGCAGTACTTC.

The sample holds many counts of this clonotype. V gene TRBV29-1 combines with J gene TRBJ2-3; the D is unclear. From germline, CDR1 is SQVTM and CDR2 ANQGSEA. The CDR3 contains 13 residues. V shed 0 bases and J shed 3 bases, with 7 bases lying between them. The CDR3 region has the DNA TGCAGCGTTGAAGACCTAGGGACAGATACGCAGTATTTT. Translating gives CSVEDLGTDTQYF.